These 29 T cell receptor beta chains originate from one sample sequenced in a study of blood T cell dynamics during melanoma immunotherapy. The time point: pre-treatment baseline. TCRdb's table, derived via immunoSEQ multiplex PCR, lists solely in-frame clones and lacks some. The sample holds 9,000 to 10,000 clones; just over 85% are singletons and the top ten take about 10%. This specimen was blood, taken from a patient treated with checkpoint blockade. The receptor set was obtained from a human donor with melanoma.

The chain carries TRBV7-9 and TRBJ2-5; the D is unclear. CDR1 and CDR2 from the germline V gene are SEHNR and FQNEAQ (reference sequence). Trimming pared 5 bases from V and 2 bases from J, leaving 12 bases between. This CDR3 has 14 residues. CDR3 protein: CASSRNTNQETQYF. The DNA of the CDR3 is TGTGCCAGCAGCCGCAATACGAATCAAGAGACCCAGTACTTC.

CDR3 sequence reads: CASSQAYRNTEAFF. For the CDR3, the DNA is TGTGCCAGCAGCCAGGCCTACAGGAACACTGAAGCTTTCTTT. This sequence joins TRBV13 and TRBJ1-1; D is undetermined. This CDR3 is 14 amino acids long. CDR1 PRHDT and CDR2 FYEKMQ come from the germline V gene (reference sequence). V lost 5 bases to trimming and J lost 1 base, with 11 bases between them.

The gene calls are TRBV10-2 and TRBJ1-1, with D hard to call. The germline gives CDR1 WSHSY, CDR2 SAAADI. The CDR3 sequence is 16 residues long. Trimming pared 0 bases from V and 0 bases from J, leaving 11 bases between. The DNA for the CDR3 is TGCGCCAGCAGTGAGTCTGCAGGTGTGATGAACACTGAAGCTTTCTTT. Protein: CASSESAGVMNTEAFF.

J is TRBJ1-1 and V is TRBV6-6; D may be TRBD1 (5 bases). Trimming removed 5 bases from V and 11 bases from J, with 18 bases in between. Germline CDR1 is MNHNY and CDR2 is SVGAGI (reference sequence). This CDR3 has 13 amino acids. CDR3 in amino acids: CASSPRTTSSAFF. CDR3 coding DNA: TGTGCCAGCAGTCCTCGGACAACCTCCTCTGCTTTCTTT.

There are a few counts of this clone. The gene calls are TRBV7-9 and TRBJ1-1, with 7 nucleotides matching TRBD1. The CDR3 is made up of 11 amino acids. CDR1 and CDR2 (germline): SEHNR, FQNEAQ (reference sequence). The ends lost 1 base at V and 14 bases at J; junction bases unmatched: 4. The CDR3 region has the DNA TGTGCCAGCAGCTTAGGACAGGGCGGCTTCTTT. Translating it yields CASSLGQGGFF. Together with reference TRBV7-9 and TRBJ1-1, the CDR3 gives the full variable domain: DTGVSQNPRHKITKRGQNVTFRCDPISEHNRLYWYRQTLGQGPEFLTYFQNEAQLEKSRLLSDRFSAERPKGSFSTLEIQRTEQGDSAMYLCASSLGQGGFFGQGTRLTVV.

The sample holds one count of this clone. V usage is TRBV6-1 and J usage is TRBJ2-7; D not resolved. The germline V and J ends were trimmed by 1 base and 0 bases, with 4 bases remaining between them. CDR3 size: 13 residues. Germline-derived CDR1 and CDR2 are MNHNS and SASEGT. This CDR3 is CASSEGVSYEQYF. The CDR3 coding sequence is TGTGCCAGCAGTGAAGGGGTCTCCTACGAGCAGTACTTC.

The rearrangement uses TRBV5-1 and TRBJ2-3; TRBD2 matches 8 bases. J lost 2 bases, V lost 3 bases, and 11 bases had no gene match. CDR3 length: 17 residues. CDR1 SGHRS and CDR2 YFSETQ come from the germline V gene. The CDR3 bases are TGCGCCAGCAGCTCCCACGTTACCGGGGGGGTCACAGATACGCAGTATTTT. It specifies CASSSHVTGGVTDTQYF.

The gene calls are TRBV2 and TRBJ2-7, with a tentative D call TRBD1 (5 bases). CDR1 is SNHLY, CDR2 FYNNEI, per germline. CDR3 length equals 13 residues. Trimming took off 3 bases at V and 6 bases at J, with 12 bases between the two ends. The CDR3 bases are TGTGCCAGCAGTGATTCTCTTGGGGCCGAGCAGTACTTC. Its translation is CASSDSLGAEQYF.

This clone was picked up one time. The chain carries TRBV7-8 and TRBJ2-2, with 10 positions matching TRBD2. This CDR3 is built from 17 residues. CDR1 and CDR2 (germline): SGHVS, FQNEAQ. V lost 3 bases, J lost 0 bases, and 4 bases stayed unmatched. The CDR3, as DNA: TGTGCCAGCAGCTTTATAGGACTAGCGGCGAACACCGGGGAGCTGTTTTTT. Translated: CASSFIGLAANTGELFF.

The CDR3 is CASSPVVRGGDEQFF. CDR3 DNA sequence: TGTGCCAGCAGTCCTGTTGTGAGGGGCGGGGATGAGCAGTTCTTC. This rearrangement joins TRBV2 to TRBJ2-1, with D maybe TRBD2 (6 bases). V was clipped by 5 bases and J by 8 bases, with 19 bases between them. The CDR3 totals 15 residues. The V gene's germline CDR1 is SNHLY and CDR2 FYNNEI.

This chain links TRBV6-6 with TRBJ2-2; no clear D. V lost 10 bases and J 6 bases, leaving 18 bases between the germline ends. The CDR3 consists of 14 residues. Germline values: CDR1 MNHNY, CDR2 SVGAGI (reference sequence). In DNA form, the CDR3 reads TGTGCCACCCTCCTCACAGTACGGGCCGGGGAGCTGTTTTTT. Its translation: CATLLTVRAGELFF.

This sequence joins TRBV5-1 and TRBJ2-5; the match to TRBD1 covers 8 bases. The germline gives CDR1 SGHRS, CDR2 YFSETQ. This CDR3 contains 14 residues. Unmatched junction bases numbered 4, after V lost 5 bases and J lost 1 base. CDR3 sequence reads: CASRRQGPQETQYF. DNA for the CDR3: TGCGCCAGCAGACGACAGGGGCCCCAAGAGACCCAGTACTTC.

V usage is TRBV5-5 and J usage is TRBJ2-5; D is possibly TRBD1 (5 bases). This CDR3 has 15 amino acids. Germline values: CDR1 SGHKS, CDR2 YYEKEE (reference sequence). V gave up 0 bases and J gave up 1 base, with 10 bases separating them. The CDR3 nucleotides read TGTGCCAGCAGCTTGGTAGGACACCTCCAAGAGACCCAGTACTTC. This sequence encodes CASSLVGHLQETQYF.

The V call is TRBV7-2, the J call TRBJ2-1; a possible D gene is TRBD1 (6 bases). V was clipped by 4 bases and J by 4 bases, with 14 bases between them. The CDR3 has 15 amino acids. Germline CDR1 and CDR2: SGHTA and FQGNSA. For the CDR3, the DNA is TGTGCCAGCAGCTACCCCGGGACACCTTACAATGAGCAGTTCTTC. This encodes CASSYPGTPYNEQFF.

This chain joins TRBV9 and TRBJ1-5; D is unresolved. V lost 3 bases, J lost 8 bases, and 9 bases lay in between. CDR1 and CDR2 from the germline V gene are SGDLS and YYNGEE. This CDR3 contains 12 residues. CDR3 region: CASSADIKPQHF. CDR3 nucleotide sequence: TGTGCCAGCAGCGCTGATATTAAGCCCCAGCATTTT.

V is TRBV14 and J is TRBJ2-5, with 8 nucleotides matching TRBD2. Unmatched junction bases numbered 5, after V lost 3 bases and J lost 5 bases. The CDR3 contains 14 residues. Germline V gene sequence: CDR1 SGHDN, CDR2 FVKESK. Here the CDR3 reads CASSQYGGAETQYF. The DNA for the CDR3 is TGTGCCAGCAGCCAGTACGGGGGGGCGGAGACCCAGTACTTC.

The chain couples TRBV27 to TRBJ2-1; 8 nucleotides align to TRBD2. V lost 5 bases and J lost 3; bases outside the gene matches: 9. The CDR3 has 16 residues. The germline gives CDR1 MNHEY, CDR2 SMNVEV (reference sequence). CDR3 protein: CASSPIGGANYNEQFF. The CDR3, as DNA: TGTGCCAGCAGTCCGATCGGGGGGGCCAACTACAATGAGCAGTTCTTC.

The chain uses TRBV7-9 and TRBJ2-1; D is perhaps TRBD1 (6 bases). Germline lookup yields CDR1 SEHNR and CDR2 FQNEAQ (reference sequence). This CDR3 is built from 13 residues. V was pared by 5 bases and J by 5 bases, with 10 bases between. The CDR3 coding sequence is TGTGCCAGCAGCCCTAACAGGGACAATGAGCAGTTCTTC. Translated: CASSPNRDNEQFF.

The rearrangement links TRBV5-4 to TRBJ1-2, with 8 bases identical to TRBD1. This CDR3 region has 15 residues. Germline V gives CDR1 SGHNT, CDR2 YYREEE (reference sequence). Trimming at V came to 4 bases and at J to 1 base, leaving 6 bases not matched to a gene. The CDR3 DNA follows: TGTGCCAGCAGCCTATTGGGACAGGATAACTATGGCTACACCTTC. It specifies CASSLLGQDNYGYTF. Full variable domain (missing parts from reference TRBV5-4 and TRBJ1-2): ETGVTQSPTHLIKTRGQQVTLRCSSQSGHNTVSWYQQALGQGPQFIFQYYREEENGRGNFPPRFSGLQFPNYSSELNVNALELDDSALYLCASSLLGQDNYGYTFGSGTRLTVV.

The chain links TRBV4-1 to TRBJ1-1, with D possibly TRBD1 on 6 matching bases. V was shortened by 2 bases and J by 1 base, with 11 bases between the two germline ends. Germline V gives CDR1 MGHRA, CDR2 YSYEKL. The CDR3 is 15 residues long. The CDR3 loop reads CASSQFPGENTEAFF. In DNA form, the CDR3 reads TGCGCCAGCAGCCAATTCCCAGGGGAGAACACTGAAGCTTTCTTT.

The gene calls are TRBV7-6 and TRBJ2-3; D may be TRBD2 (7 bases). CDR1 and CDR2 from the germline V gene are SGHVS and FNYEAQ. Trimming pared 3 bases from V and 4 bases from J, leaving 11 bases between. CDR3 length: 14 residues. This CDR3 reads CASSFSGGPDTQYF. DNA for the CDR3: TGTGCCAGCAGCTTTTCGGGGGGCCCAGATACGCAGTATTTT.

The chain has TRBV27 and TRBJ2-3; 13 bases map to TRBD2. Unmatched junction bases numbered 17, after V lost 8 bases and J lost 3 bases. This CDR3 has 19 amino acids. Germline V gene sequence: CDR1 MNHEY, CDR2 SMNVEV (reference sequence). CDR3 in DNA: TGTGCCAGCGGACTGCTGGGACTAGCGGGAAAAATGGGGACAGATACGCAGTATTTT. It codes for CASGLLGLAGKMGTDTQYF.

The chain links TRBV23-1 to TRBJ1-5; 7 nucleotides align to TRBD1. TRBV23-1 is an open reading frame whose function is uncertain. The trim removed 7 bases at V and 1 base at J, leaving 10 bases unmatched. This CDR3 is built from 16 residues. Written as DNA, the CDR3 is TGCGCCAGCACCCCCCGGAAGGGGGCGAGCAATCAGCCCCAGCATTTT. Translated, it gives CASTPRKGASNQPQHF.

Only one count was recorded for this clone. CDR3 sequence: CAWTGGAEQYF. DNA of the CDR3: TGTGCCTGGACTGGGGGTGCTGAGCAGTACTTC. The chain joins TRBV30 to TRBJ2-7; D possibly uses TRBD1 or TRBD2 (5 bases each). Trimming took off 4 bases at V and 7 bases at J, with 11 bases between the two ends. The CDR3 runs 11 residues. Per germline, CDR1 GTSNPN and CDR2 SVGIG (reference sequence).

The genes are TRBV10-2 and TRBJ1-5; 9 nucleotides agree with TRBD1. CDR3 length equals 15 residues. Germline V gives CDR1 WSHSY, CDR2 SAAADI. V was clipped by 0 bases and J by 11 bases; unmatched bases: 8. The CDR3 coding sequence is TGCGCCAGCAGTGAGTCGGGACAGGGTTCGGGCGCCCAGCATTTT. Translation gives CASSESGQGSGAQHF.

This clone was detected only a few times. V and J are TRBV14 and TRBJ2-3, with a weak D call TRBD1 (6 bases). From germline, CDR1 is SGHDN and CDR2 FVKESK. This CDR3 comprises 15 residues. Trimming shortened V by 0 bases and J by 4 bases, and 11 bases separated the two germline ends. CDR3 protein: CASSQEGYRADTQYF. DNA of the CDR3: TGTGCCAGCAGCCAAGAGGGGTACAGGGCAGATACGCAGTATTTT.

Only a few counts were recorded for this clone. This chain joins TRBV10-3 and TRBJ2-7, with D possibly being TRBD1 or TRBD2 (5 bases each). V was clipped by 7 bases and J by 7 bases, with 20 bases between them. The CDR3 has 14 residues. Germline values: CDR1 ENHRY, CDR2 SYGVKD. CDR3 sequence: CAINSGTTGWEQYF. In nucleotides, the CDR3 is TGTGCCATCAATTCCGGGACGACCGGTTGGGAGCAGTACTTC.

The genes are TRBV14 and TRBJ1-1; maybe TRBD1 (6 bases). V was clipped by 2 bases and J by 5 bases, with 6 bases between them. CDR1 and CDR2 from the germline V gene are SGHDN and FVKESK. The CDR3 has 12 amino acids. CDR3 sequence (DNA): TGTGCCAGCAGCCAACAGGGGACTGAAGCTTTCTTT. Amino acid sequence: CASSQQGTEAFF.

This chain connects TRBV6-6 to TRBJ2-7; 8 bases are shared with TRBD1. From germline, CDR1 is MNHNY and CDR2 SVGAGI (reference sequence). With V trimmed by 5 bases and J by 2 bases, 5 bases remained unmatched. The CDR3 has 14 amino acids. CDR3: CASSKGQVAYEQYF. As DNA, the CDR3 is TGTGCCAGCAGTAAGGGACAGGTGGCCTACGAGCAGTACTTC.